The clone carrying this T cell receptor beta chain appeared a few times. This entry belongs to a study of blood T cell repertoires in COVID-19. Study-wide context: Acute and convalescent COVID-19 specimens originated in the United States, Italy and Spain. Nucleic acid was either cDNA or gDNA, and it came from T cells, B-cell-depleted T cells, or PBMCs.

From germline, CDR1 is SGDLS and CDR2 YYNGEE. This CDR3 is built from 15 residues. V lost 4 bases and J 1 base, leaving 14 bases between the germline ends. The Seattle patients, enrolled during active infection, were followed longitudinally. The method was immunoSEQ multiplex PCR; TCRdb's version includes in-frame clones alone and lacks a portion of them. The table shows just over 300,000 clones, with roughly nine tenths occurring only once. The clonotype originates from a woman in her twenties or thirties with COVID-19, enrolled during active disease. The chain combines TRBV9 with TRBJ1-2, with D possibly matching TRBD1 (5 bases). The source material was peripheral blood. CDR3: CASSPRDRFNYGYTF. CDR3 in DNA: TGTGCCAGCAGCCCACGAGACAGATTTAACTATGGCTACACCTTC. Full variable domain (rest looked up from reference TRBV9 and TRBJ1-2): DSGVTQTPKHLITATGQRVTLRCSPRSGDLSVYWYQQSLDQGLQFLIQYYNGEERAKGNILERFSAQQFPDLHSELNLSSLELGDSALYFCASSPRDRFNYGYTFGSGTRLTVV.